The source of this TCR beta chain is a study of control samples from healthy donors and cancer patients. TCRdb keeps only in-frame clones here, not all; method: immunoSEQ multiplex PCR. The repertoire holds about 64,000 clones, with around 90% as singletons. V was shortened by 7 bases and J by 5 bases, with 17 bases between the two germline ends. This CDR3 has 14 residues. Germline V lookup: CDR1 SGHAT, CDR2 FQDESV (reference sequence). V gene TRBV11-1 combines with J gene TRBJ2-5, with a tentative D call TRBD2 (6 bases). The sequenced sample consisted of PBMCs. This receptor was identified in a man in his forties with colorectal cancer. DNA of the CDR3: TGTGCCAGCAACCCGGACGGGAGTAGGGAGACCCAGTACTTC. It codes for CASNPDGSRETQYF.